Shown below are 22 T cell receptor beta chains from a single sample sequenced in a study of beta chain features in type 1 diabetes. As every portion of the isolated RNA was reverse transcribed, the sequencing read expressed TCRB transcripts. The table came from immunoSEQ multiplex PCR; TCRdb's copy has only in-frame clones and leaves some out. This sample has roughly 450,000 clones, with more than 11% found just once. The source material was naive CD4+ T cells from blood. These receptors were obtained from a man aged 25-45 years in good health.

This clone was found a few times. The chain has TRBV5-1 and TRBJ2-7; TRBD2 agrees at 9 bases. V trimming: 4 bases; J trimming: 7 bases; junction bases outside the gene matches: 9. CDR1 SGHRS and CDR2 YFSETQ come from the germline V gene. CDR3 length equals 14 residues. Here the CDR3 DNA reads TGCGCCAGCAGCCCAGCGGGGGGCTCTCAAGAGCAGTACTTC. Amino acids: CASSPAGGSQEQYF.

The chain is built from TRBV10-1 and TRBJ2-5, with no clear D. The V end lost 4 bases, the J end lost 2 bases, and 8 bases lay between the germline ends. This CDR3 region has 13 residues. Germline lookup yields CDR1 WNHNN and CDR2 SYGVQD (reference sequence). The CDR3: CASSVGLQETQYF. CDR3 bases: TGCGCCAGCAGTGTAGGGTTGCAAGAGACCCAGTACTTC.

In its sample, this clone was seen a few times. The chain uses TRBV7-2 and TRBJ2-2; no clear D gene. The V gene's germline CDR1 is SGHTA and CDR2 FQGNSA. This CDR3 has 13 residues. V lost 6 bases to trimming and J lost 5 bases, with 10 bases between them. The CDR3 loop reads CASRPVGTGELFF. The DNA of the CDR3 is TGTGCCAGCAGGCCCGTCGGTACCGGGGAGCTGTTTTTT.

This clone was found a few times. The V call is TRBV6-6, the J call TRBJ1-1; no clear D gene. Deletions cut 2 bases from V and 3 bases from J, with 10 bases between. CDR1 and CDR2 (germline): MNHNY, SVGAGI (reference sequence). This CDR3 comprises 14 residues. CDR3 bases: TGTGCCAGCAGTTACAAAGGGTGGGACACTGAAGCTTTCTTT. Translated, it gives CASSYKGWDTEAFF.

This clone was observed a few times. Written as DNA, the CDR3 is TGCAGCGTTGATCCGACAGCCTCTGGAAACACCATATATTTT. Its translation: CSVDPTASGNTIYF. The genes are TRBV29-1 and TRBJ1-3; maybe TRBD1 (5 bases). The germline V and J ends were trimmed by 3 bases and 0 bases, with 9 bases remaining between them. Germline CDR1 is SQVTM and CDR2 is ANQGSEA. The CDR3 has 14 amino acids.

This clone occurred a few times. The chain joins TRBV4-1 to TRBJ2-1, with 11 bases that match TRBD2. CDR3 length equals 18 residues. Germline V lookup: CDR1 MGHRA, CDR2 YSYEKL. Unmatched junction bases numbered 8, after V lost 2 bases and J lost 2 bases. Written as DNA, the CDR3 is TGCGCCAGCAGCCAAAGGCCTAGCGGGGGGTGGACCTACAATGAGCAGTTCTTC. Its translation is CASSQRPSGGWTYNEQFF.

This clone has just a few counts. The chain carries TRBV7-2 and TRBJ2-3; 7 nucleotides line up with TRBD2. This CDR3 contains 13 residues. The V gene end was trimmed by 10 bases and the J gene end by 5 bases; junction bases not matched to a gene: 9. Germline values: CDR1 SGHTA, CDR2 FQGNSA. The DNA of the CDR3 is TGTGCCACCGCTCGGGCTAGCGGAGATACGCAGTATTTT. It yields the protein CATARASGDTQYF.

This clone has just a few counts. The chain links TRBV11-2 to TRBJ2-2, with 7 bases matching TRBD1. The CDR3 is made up of 16 amino acids. The V gene end was trimmed by 6 bases and the J gene end by 0 bases; junction bases not matched to a gene: 7. The germline V gene encodes CDR1 SGHAT and CDR2 FQNNGV. CDR3 in amino acids: CASRGITGANTGELFF. The CDR3 nucleotides are TGTGCCAGCAGAGGGATTACAGGGGCGAACACCGGGGAGCTGTTTTTT.

This clone was seen more than once but under ten times. The V gene is TRBV5-4, the J gene TRBJ2-7; TRBD2 agrees at 14 bases. There are 15 residues in the CDR3. V lost 4 bases to trimming and J lost 5 bases; unmatched junction nucleotides: 5. The germline gives CDR1 SGHNT, CDR2 YYREEE (reference sequence). The CDR3 loop reads CASSEGLAGVDEQYV. Written as DNA, the CDR3 is TGTGCCAGCAGCGAGGGACTAGCGGGAGTCGACGAGCAGTACGTC.

V gene TRBV6-5 combines with J gene TRBJ2-2; possible D gene TRBD2, 6 bases. The length of the CDR3 is 15 residues. Trimming removed 7 bases from V and 2 bases from J, with 14 bases in between. Germline values: CDR1 MNHEY, CDR2 SVGAGI. The CDR3 DNA follows: TGTGCCAGCATGCCAGGGACTCTCAACACCGGGGAGCTGTTTTTT. Its protein product is CASMPGTLNTGELFF.

This clone was counted only a few times. The gene calls are TRBV5-4 and TRBJ1-1; D not certain. The CDR3 runs 11 residues. Germline CDR1 and CDR2: SGHNT and YYREEE (reference sequence). The V gene lost 4 bases and the J gene lost 10 bases, with 11 bases spanning the gap. The CDR3: CASSTGQSAFF. The CDR3 DNA reads as TGTGCCAGCAGCACGGGCCAGTCAGCTTTCTTT.

The J gene is TRBJ2-3, the V gene TRBV11-2, with TRBD1 as a possible D gene (6 bases). The V and J ends lost 5 bases and 6 bases respectively, with 12 bases between them. This CDR3 spans 13 amino acids. Germline V gene lookup returns CDR1 SGHAT and CDR2 FQNNGV. This CDR3 is CASSPQGSDTQYF. In DNA form, the CDR3 reads TGTGCCAGCAGCCCACAGGGATCGGATACGCAGTATTTT.

The chain carries TRBV30 and TRBJ1-1; D is possibly TRBD1 (5 bases). V was pared by 0 bases and J by 10 bases, with 9 bases between. CDR3 size: 11 residues. Germline lookup yields CDR1 GTSNPN and CDR2 SVGIG (reference sequence). The CDR3 protein is CAWSVRGAAFF. CDR3 in DNA: TGTGCCTGGAGTGTACGTGGGGCAGCTTTCTTT.

This clone was seen a handful of times. The chain is built from TRBV29-1 and TRBJ1-3, with D unresolved. The ends were cut back, 4 bases at V and 0 bases at J, with 10 bases in the middle. The CDR3 extends over 14 amino acids. The germline V gene encodes CDR1 SQVTM and CDR2 ANQGSEA. The CDR3: CSVGQISSGNTIYF. The CDR3 coding sequence is TGCAGCGTTGGGCAGATAAGCTCTGGAAACACCATATATTTT.

The chain uses TRBV7-2 and TRBJ1-5; the D gene is possibly TRBD1 (6 bases). Trimming stripped 2 bases from V and 0 bases from J, with 8 bases between. The CDR3 has 15 residues. Germline CDR1 SGHTA, CDR2 FQGNSA. This chain's CDR3 is CASSLSGDSNQPQHF. DNA for the CDR3: TGTGCCAGCAGCTTATCAGGGGATAGCAATCAGCCCCAGCATTTT.

Notes on this clone: In the same sample, other DNA sequences code for this CDR3. The gene calls are TRBV14 and TRBJ2-5; D unresolved. V gave up 4 bases and J gave up 3 bases, with 3 bases separating them. The CDR3 runs to 11 residues. Per germline, CDR1 SGHDN and CDR2 FVKESK. The CDR3 DNA reads TGTGCCAGCAGCCTTGAAGAGACCCAGTACTTC. This translates into CASSLEETQYF.

This clone has a handful of counts. This chain uses TRBV5-4 with TRBJ2-5; D gene unclear. The V end was cut by 1 base, the J end by 1 base, with 2 bases between. Germline CDR1 SGHNT, CDR2 YYREEE (reference sequence). The CDR3 is made up of 12 amino acids. The CDR3 nucleotides read TGTGCCAGCAGCTTGCCCCAAGAGACCCAGTACTTC. Residues: CASSLPQETQYF. Using reference TRBV5-4 and TRBJ2-5 for the parts outside the CDR3, the full variable domain is ETGVTQSPTHLIKTRGQQVTLRCSSQSGHNTVSWYQQALGQGPQFIFQYYREEENGRGNFPPRFSGLQFPNYSSELNVNALELDDSALYLCASSLPQETQYFGPGTRLLVL.

The table lists this clone with a few counts. J is TRBJ2-2 and V is TRBV4-3; possibly TRBD1 or TRBD2 for D (5 bases each). Germline V CDR1 and CDR2: LGHNA, YSLEER. There are 17 residues in the CDR3. The V end was cut by 0 bases, the J end by 4 bases, with 15 bases between. The DNA of the CDR3 is TGCGCCAGCAGCCAAGATCCCGGGGCCAGGGTCACCGGGGAGCTGTTTTTT. Residues: CASSQDPGARVTGELFF.

As concerns this clone: The same CDR3 arises from other DNA sequences in this sample as well. This chain uses TRBV20-1 with TRBJ1-1; D call uncertain. V was shortened by 4 bases and J by 1 base, with 4 bases between the two germline ends. Germline CDR1 reads DFQATT; CDR2 reads SNEGSKA (reference sequence). The CDR3 runs 11 residues. DNA of the CDR3: TGCAGTGCTATCAGGAACACTGAAGCTTTCTTT. It yields the protein CSAIRNTEAFF.

This clone was seen only a few times. The chain joins TRBV30 to TRBJ1-5; D is unresolved. Germline V gives CDR1 GTSNPN, CDR2 SVGIG (reference sequence). Trimming took off 1 base at V and 2 bases at J, with 21 bases between the two ends. This CDR3 is built from 18 residues. CDR3 in DNA: TGTGCCTGGAGTGGCGTCTCCGATTCGCGTGGTGGCAATCAGCCCCAGCATTTT. Its translation: CAWSGVSDSRGGNQPQHF.

This clone was seen more than once but under ten times. CDR3 amino acids: CASSPGAGWPQIV. The CDR3 DNA sequence: TGTGCCAGCAGCCCGGGGGCAGGTTGGCCCCAAATCGTC. The gene calls are TRBV7-8 and TRBJ2-7; possibly TRBD1 or TRBD2 for D (6 bases each). CDR1 and CDR2 (germline): SGHVS, FQNEAQ. The CDR3 totals 13 residues.

As for this clone: A read error may account for a junction end that differs from germline. The chain links TRBV19 to TRBJ1-2; 9 bases line up with TRBD1. The CDR3 runs to 11 residues. Looked up from germline, CDR1 is LNHDA and CDR2 is SQIVND (reference sequence). Here the CDR3 reads CASSKGQGVRF. The CDR3 nucleotides read TGTGCCAGTAGTAAGGGACAGGGAGTTCGTTTC.